Presented here are 23 T cell receptor beta chains from one specimen sequenced in a study of PD-1 blockade in mismatch repair-deficient tumors. Assay: immunoSEQ multiplex PCR; the TCRdb copy retains only in-frame clones and omits some. The repertoire holds about 51,000 clones, with around four fifths as singletons. Source: peripheral blood, taken 4 weeks after starting pembrolizumab. These TCRs come from an adult with mismatch repair-deficient cancer.

The chain couples TRBV19 to TRBJ1-2; D gene uncertain. The length of the CDR3 is 12 residues. Germline lookup yields CDR1 LNHDA and CDR2 SQIVND (reference sequence). V dropped 5 bases and J dropped 0 bases, with 4 bases sitting between them. The CDR3 sequence: CASSPANYGYTF. In DNA form, the CDR3 reads TGTGCCAGTAGTCCAGCTAACTATGGCTACACCTTC.

The J gene is TRBJ1-1, the V gene TRBV27, with TRBD1 identical over 7 bases. Looked up from germline, CDR1 is MNHEY and CDR2 is SMNVEV (reference sequence). Unmatched junction bases numbered 16, after V lost 1 base and J lost 5 bases. This CDR3 is built from 18 residues. CDR3 nucleotides: TGTGCCAGCAGTTTATTTGACAGGGTAGGTTTACGGAAGACTGAAGCTTTCTTT. It encodes CASSLFDRVGLRKTEAFF.

V gene TRBV11-2 combines with J gene TRBJ2-3, with 8 bases matching TRBD2. From germline, CDR1 is SGHAT and CDR2 FQNNGV. The V gene end was trimmed by 0 bases and the J gene end by 4 bases; junction bases not matched to a gene: 3. This CDR3 spans 15 amino acids. The CDR3: CASSLEPGGSDTQYF. For the CDR3, the DNA is TGTGCCAGCAGCTTAGAGCCGGGGGGGTCAGATACGCAGTATTTT.

This chain links TRBV20-1 with TRBJ1-1; no clear D gene. Trimming cost V 8 bases and J 1 base, with 8 bases left between them. This CDR3 spans 11 amino acids. Germline V CDR1 and CDR2: DFQATT, SNEGSKA (reference sequence). CDR3 sequence: CSSFRNTEAFF. CDR3 sequence (DNA): TGCAGTAGTTTCAGGAACACTGAAGCTTTCTTT.

The chain joins TRBV11-2 to TRBJ2-7; TRBD1 aligns across 7 bases. With 4 bases clipped from V and 4 bases from J, the junction kept 7 bases outside the gene matches. Germline CDR1 SGHAT, CDR2 FQNNGV. CDR3 size: 14 residues. For the CDR3, the DNA is TGTGCCAGCAGCTCTCGACAGGGATCGTACGAGCAGTACTTC. Protein product: CASSSRQGSYEQYF.

This chain links TRBV19 with TRBJ2-2; D is perhaps TRBD2 (5 bases). Germline CDR1 is LNHDA and CDR2 is SQIVND (reference sequence). Trimming took 2 bases from V and 3 from J, leaving 13 bases between them. CDR3 size: 16 residues. The CDR3 reads CASSIFGDRDTGELFF. The CDR3 nucleotides are TGTGCCAGTAGTATATTCGGGGATCGCGACACCGGGGAGCTGTTTTTT. The full variable domain, in which reference TRBV19 and TRBJ2-2 provide the parts outside the CDR3, is DGGITQSPKYLFRKEGQNVTLSCEQNLNHDAMYWYRQDPGQGLRLIYYSQIVNDFQKGDIAEGYSVSREKKESFPLTVTSAQKNPTAFYLCASSIFGDRDTGELFFGEGSRLTVL.

V and J are TRBV5-1 and TRBJ1-3, with 10 nucleotides matching TRBD1. The CDR3 is 16 amino acids. The V segment lost 4 bases and the J segment 4 bases; nucleotides outside the gene matches: 8. CDR1 SGHRS and CDR2 YFSETQ come from the germline V gene. As DNA, the CDR3 is TGCGCCAGCAGCCCCGACAGGGGGCTTGGGGGAAACACCATATATTTT. Translating gives CASSPDRGLGGNTIYF.

The chain is built from TRBV18 and TRBJ1-1, with TRBD1 matching 8 bases. The ends lost 4 bases at V and 1 base at J; junction bases unmatched: 5. The CDR3 contains 15 residues. Germline values: CDR1 KGHSH, CDR2 LQKENI. CDR3 in amino acids: CASSRSGGANTEAFF. In DNA, the CDR3 is TGTGCCAGCTCACGTTCAGGGGGCGCGAACACTGAAGCTTTCTTT.

V is TRBV11-3 and J is TRBJ2-3; 9 nucleotides agree with TRBD1. The CDR3 spans 15 residues. Germline loops: CDR1 SGHNT, CDR2 YENEEA. The V segment lost 5 bases and the J segment 4 bases; nucleotides outside the gene matches: 7. CDR3 nucleotide sequence: TGTGCCAGCAGCAAAGCCGGGACAGGGTCAGATACGCAGTATTTT. This translates into CASSKAGTGSDTQYF.

CDR3 amino acids: CASSVGIYQPQHF. The DNA for the CDR3 is TGTGCCAGCAGTGTGGGGATTTATCAGCCCCAGCATTTT. The chain recombines TRBV6-1 with TRBJ1-5; D call uncertain. The CDR3 is made up of 13 amino acids. The germline V gene encodes CDR1 MNHNS and CDR2 SASEGT. Trimming took off 4 bases at V and 5 bases at J, with 9 bases between the two ends.

This clone was counted only a few times. The chain recombines TRBV7-6 with TRBJ2-3; maybe TRBD2 (5 bases). The V end was cut by 5 bases, the J end by 4 bases, with 19 bases between. The germline V gene encodes CDR1 SGHVS and CDR2 FNYEAQ. The CDR3 has 16 amino acids. CDR3 nucleotide sequence: TGTGCCAGCAGCCCCCGAGCGGAAGCCCCCGCAGATACGCAGTATTTT. Translated, it gives CASSPRAEAPADTQYF.

This clone was detected a few times. The gene calls are TRBV30 and TRBJ1-5; D remains ambiguous. CDR3 size: 16 residues. V was cut by 0 bases and J by 5 bases, with 17 bases left in between. Germline V lookup: CDR1 GTSNPN, CDR2 SVGIG (reference sequence). CDR3 DNA sequence: TGTGCCTGGAGTGTACAAAGGGTACGAGGTTATCAGCCCCAGCATTTT. Translated: CAWSVQRVRGYQPQHF.

The rearrangement joins TRBV2 to TRBJ2-7; 7 bases fit TRBD1. The CDR3 totals 15 residues. Germline assignment: CDR1 SNHLY and CDR2 FYNNEI. After removal of 2 bases from V and 6 bases from J, the junction contained 10 bases not matched to a gene. CDR3 amino acids: CASSERPTGALEQYF. As DNA, the CDR3 is TGTGCCAGCAGTGAACGGCCCACAGGGGCCCTCGAGCAGTACTTC.

The CDR3 region is CASSQGRESFNEQYF. DNA for the CDR3: TGTGCCAGCAGCCAAGGGCGGGAGTCTTTCAACGAGCAGTACTTC. V gene TRBV14 combines with J gene TRBJ2-7, with 7 nucleotides matching TRBD2. The CDR3 consists of 15 residues. The V and J ends lost 1 base and 5 bases, in that order; junction bases with no gene match: 8. Germline-derived CDR1 and CDR2 are SGHDN and FVKESK.

As DNA, the CDR3 is TGCAGCGTTGAAGGGGGGGGATTGGGCTATGGCTACACCTTC. Translating it yields CSVEGGGLGYGYTF. V gene TRBV29-1 combines with J gene TRBJ1-2, with D possibly TRBD1 on 5 matching bases. The V end lost 1 base, the J end lost 4 bases, and 13 bases lay between the germline ends. The CDR3 totals 14 residues. In germline, CDR1 is SQVTM, CDR2 ANQGSEA.

This clone appeared once. The chain links TRBV30 to TRBJ2-7, with TRBD1 identical over 7 bases. The CDR3 runs to 16 residues. From germline, CDR1 is GTSNPN and CDR2 SVGIG (reference sequence). The V and J ends lost 3 bases and 1 base, in that order; junction bases with no gene match: 12. CDR3 residues: CAWSGKGAGSSYEQYF. CDR3 nucleotide sequence: TGTGCCTGGAGCGGCAAGGGGGCAGGGAGTTCCTACGAGCAGTACTTC. The whole variable domain, filled in from reference TRBV30 and TRBJ2-7, reads SQTIHQWPATLVQPVGSPLSLECTVEGTSNPNLYWYRQAAGRGLQLLFYSVGIGQISSEVPQNLSASRPQDRQFILSSKKLLLSDSGFYLCAWSGKGAGSSYEQYFGPGTRLTVT.

This clone turned up a few times. The chain combines TRBV11-3 with TRBJ1-5, with 8 bases fitting TRBD1. This CDR3 spans 14 amino acids. Germline V gene data show CDR1 as SGHNT and CDR2 as YENEEA. Germline trimming cut 5 bases from V and 4 bases from J; bases unmatched to any gene: 4. The DNA of the CDR3 is TGTGCCAGCAGCCAGACAGGGGATAATCAGCCCCAGCATTTT. Encoded protein: CASSQTGDNQPQHF.

This chain connects TRBV4-2 to TRBJ2-5; D unclear. CDR1 LGHNA and CDR2 YNFKEQ come from the germline V gene. Trimming left V 1 base short and J 2 bases short, with 14 bases between. This CDR3 has 16 residues. CDR3 sequence (DNA): TGTGCCAGCAGCCAAGCCCCTGGCGGAACGCAAGAGACCCAGTACTTC. It translates to CASSQAPGGTQETQYF.

V usage is TRBV6-1 and J usage is TRBJ1-2, with a possible D match to TRBD1 (5 bases). Looked up from germline, CDR1 is MNHNS and CDR2 is SASEGT. The CDR3 has 15 amino acids. The germline V and J ends were trimmed by 5 bases and 7 bases, with 20 bases remaining between them. CDR3 DNA: TGTGCCAGCAGTCTTGAAGGCCAAGGGGTGTCTGGCTACACCTTC. As protein: CASSLEGQGVSGYTF.

The chain has TRBV7-2 and TRBJ1-2; 8 nucleotides agree with TRBD1. The CDR3 covers 18 residues. Germline V gene sequence: CDR1 SGHTA, CDR2 FQGNSA. Trimming cost V 4 bases and J 0 bases; bases outside gene matches: 13. CDR3 nucleotides: TGTGCCAGCAGCTCCATCCGGGACAGGACCCCTTCTAACTATGGCTACACCTTC. It is translated as CASSSIRDRTPSNYGYTF.

This clone has just one count. This chain links TRBV9 with TRBJ2-4; 10 bases align to TRBD2. Germline CDR1 is SGDLS and CDR2 is YYNGEE. The CDR3 runs to 17 residues. V was pared by 1 base and J by 5 bases, with 9 bases of the junction left unmatched. The CDR3 DNA sequence: TGTGCCAGCAGCGTAAAGGCTAGCGGGAGCACCGAAAACATTCAGTACTTC. Protein: CASSVKASGSTENIQYF.

V is TRBV19 and J is TRBJ1-5; D not certain. This CDR3 has 15 residues. The V end was cut by 7 bases, the J end by 1 base, with 14 bases between. Germline V CDR1 and CDR2: LNHDA, SQIVND (reference sequence). CDR3 in DNA: TGTGCCAGTATGGTGTACGGGGAGAGCAATCAGCCCCAGCATTTT. It translates to CASMVYGESNQPQHF.

The chain links TRBV5-8 to TRBJ1-5, with D unclear. Germline-derived CDR1 and CDR2 are SGHTS and YDEGEE. The CDR3 contains 13 residues. Trimming took 0 bases from V and 0 from J, leaving 1 base between them. Written as DNA, the CDR3 is TGTGCCAGCAGCTTGGTTAGCAATCAGCCCCAGCATTTT. It specifies CASSLVSNQPQHF.